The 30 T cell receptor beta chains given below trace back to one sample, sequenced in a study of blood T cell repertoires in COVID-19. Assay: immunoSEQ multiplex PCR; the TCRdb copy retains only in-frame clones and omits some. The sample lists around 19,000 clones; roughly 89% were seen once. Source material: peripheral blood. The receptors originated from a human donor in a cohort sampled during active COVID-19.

CDR3 DNA: TGTGCCAGCAGCCAACTCCCACAGTCAACTAATGAAAAACTGTTTTTT. Its translation: CASSQLPQSTNEKLFF. This sequence joins TRBV4-2 and TRBJ1-4, with unresolved D. Trimming pared 2 bases from V and 0 bases from J, leaving 10 bases between. Germline lookup yields CDR1 LGHNA and CDR2 YNFKEQ. The CDR3 has 16 amino acids.

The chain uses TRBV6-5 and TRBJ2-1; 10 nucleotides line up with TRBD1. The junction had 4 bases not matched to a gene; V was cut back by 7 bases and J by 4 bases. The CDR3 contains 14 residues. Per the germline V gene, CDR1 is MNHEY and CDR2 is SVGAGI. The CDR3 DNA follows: TGTGCCAGCATACGGGGACAGGGGTACAATGAGCAGTTCTTC. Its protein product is CASIRGQGYNEQFF.

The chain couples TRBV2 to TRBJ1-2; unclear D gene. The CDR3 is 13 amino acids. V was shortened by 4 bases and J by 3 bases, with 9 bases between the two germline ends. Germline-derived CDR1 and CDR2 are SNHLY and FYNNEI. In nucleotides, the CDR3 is TGTGCCAGCAGTGGGAGTTGGGACTATGGCTACACCTTC. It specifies CASSGSWDYGYTF.

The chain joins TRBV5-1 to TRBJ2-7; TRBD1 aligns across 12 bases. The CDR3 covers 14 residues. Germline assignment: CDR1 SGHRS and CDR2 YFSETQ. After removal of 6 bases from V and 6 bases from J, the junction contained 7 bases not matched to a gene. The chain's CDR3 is CASKPGQGAIEQYF. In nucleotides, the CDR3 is TGCGCCAGCAAACCGGGACAGGGGGCAATCGAGCAGTACTTC.

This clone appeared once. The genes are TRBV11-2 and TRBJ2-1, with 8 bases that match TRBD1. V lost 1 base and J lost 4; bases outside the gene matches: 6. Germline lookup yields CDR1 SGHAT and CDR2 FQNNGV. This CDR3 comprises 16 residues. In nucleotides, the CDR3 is TGTGCCAGCAGCTTAGGGACAGGGAGGAGGTACAATGAGCAGTTCTTC. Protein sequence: CASSLGTGRRYNEQFF.

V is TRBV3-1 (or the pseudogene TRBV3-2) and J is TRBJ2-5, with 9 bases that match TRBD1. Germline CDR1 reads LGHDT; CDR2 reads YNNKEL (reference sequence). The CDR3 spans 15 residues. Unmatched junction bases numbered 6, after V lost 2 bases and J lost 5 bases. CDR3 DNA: TGTGCCAGCAGCCAACGGACAGGGGAGCGGGAGACCCAGTACTTC. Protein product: CASSQRTGERETQYF.

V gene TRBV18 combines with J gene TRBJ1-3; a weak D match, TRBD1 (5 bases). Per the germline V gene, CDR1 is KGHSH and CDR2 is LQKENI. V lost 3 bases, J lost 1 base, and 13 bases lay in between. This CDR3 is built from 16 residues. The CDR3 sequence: CASSPGLGASGNTIYF. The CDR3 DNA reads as TGTGCCAGCTCACCGGGGTTAGGGGCGTCTGGAAACACCATATATTTT.

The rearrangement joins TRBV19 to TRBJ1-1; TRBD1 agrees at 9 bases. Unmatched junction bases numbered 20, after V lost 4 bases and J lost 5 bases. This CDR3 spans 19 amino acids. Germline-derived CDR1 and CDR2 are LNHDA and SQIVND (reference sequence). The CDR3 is CASSTTFWDTQGAGTEAFF. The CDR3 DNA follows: TGTGCCAGTAGTACCACCTTTTGGGATACACAGGGGGCCGGTACTGAAGCTTTCTTT. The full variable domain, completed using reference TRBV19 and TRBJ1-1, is DGGITQSPKYLFRKEGQNVTLSCEQNLNHDAMYWYRQDPGQGLRLIYYSQIVNDFQKGDIAEGYSVSREKKESFPLTVTSAQKNPTAFYLCASSTTFWDTQGAGTEAFFGQGTRLTVV.

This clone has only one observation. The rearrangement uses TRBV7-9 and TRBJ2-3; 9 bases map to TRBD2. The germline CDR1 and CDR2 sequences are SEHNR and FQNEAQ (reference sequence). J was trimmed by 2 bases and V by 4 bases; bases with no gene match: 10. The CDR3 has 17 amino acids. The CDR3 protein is CASSSVGLARFTDTQYF. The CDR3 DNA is TGTGCCAGCAGCTCGGTCGGACTAGCGAGATTCACAGATACGCAGTATTTT.

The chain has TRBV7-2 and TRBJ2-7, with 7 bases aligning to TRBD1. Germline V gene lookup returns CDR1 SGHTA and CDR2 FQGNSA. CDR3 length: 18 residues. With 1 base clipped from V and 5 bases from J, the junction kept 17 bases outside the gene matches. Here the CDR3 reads CASSLGGGALRNSDEQYF. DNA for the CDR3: TGTGCCAGCAGCTTAGGAGGGGGCGCACTTAGGAATTCGGACGAGCAGTACTTC.

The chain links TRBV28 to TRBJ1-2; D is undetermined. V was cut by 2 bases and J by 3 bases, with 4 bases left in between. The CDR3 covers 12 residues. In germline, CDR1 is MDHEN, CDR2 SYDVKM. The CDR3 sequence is CASSLPDYGYTF. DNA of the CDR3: TGTGCCAGCAGTTTACCCGACTATGGCTACACCTTC.

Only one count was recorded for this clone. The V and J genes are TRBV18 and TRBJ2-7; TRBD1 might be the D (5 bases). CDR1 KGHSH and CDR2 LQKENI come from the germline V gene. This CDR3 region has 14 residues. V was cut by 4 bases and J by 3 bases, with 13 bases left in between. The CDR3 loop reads CASSRAAGRYEQYF. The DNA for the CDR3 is TGTGCCAGCTCACGCGCCGCAGGGCGCTACGAGCAGTACTTC.

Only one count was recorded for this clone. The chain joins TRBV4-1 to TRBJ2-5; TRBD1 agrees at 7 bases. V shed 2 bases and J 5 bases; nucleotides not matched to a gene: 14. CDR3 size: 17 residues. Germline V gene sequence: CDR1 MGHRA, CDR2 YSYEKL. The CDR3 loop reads CASSQTGQSTSWETQYF. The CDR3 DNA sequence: TGCGCCAGCAGCCAAACGGGACAGTCAACCTCTTGGGAGACCCAGTACTTC.

In nucleotides, the CDR3 is TGTGCCGCAACGGGACAGACTTCTGGAAACACCATATATTTT. This translates into CAATGQTSGNTIYF. The chain links TRBV10-3 to TRBJ1-3; TRBD1 matches 7 bases. The germline gives CDR1 ENHRY, CDR2 SYGVKD. This CDR3 is 14 amino acids long. The ends lost 11 bases at V and 1 base at J; junction bases unmatched: 8.

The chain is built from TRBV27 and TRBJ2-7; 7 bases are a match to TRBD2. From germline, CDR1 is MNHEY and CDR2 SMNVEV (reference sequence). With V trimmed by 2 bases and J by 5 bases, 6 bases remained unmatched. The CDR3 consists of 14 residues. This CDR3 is CASSLMGGAHEQYF. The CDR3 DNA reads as TGTGCCAGCAGTTTAATGGGAGGGGCCCACGAGCAGTACTTC.

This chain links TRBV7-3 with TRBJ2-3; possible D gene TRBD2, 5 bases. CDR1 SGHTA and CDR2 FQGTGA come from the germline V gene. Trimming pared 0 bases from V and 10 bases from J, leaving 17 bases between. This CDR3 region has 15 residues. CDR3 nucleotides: TGTGCCAGCAGCTTAACGGAGGTAAAAGCGAAGGCGCAGTATTTT. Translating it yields CASSLTEVKAKAQYF.

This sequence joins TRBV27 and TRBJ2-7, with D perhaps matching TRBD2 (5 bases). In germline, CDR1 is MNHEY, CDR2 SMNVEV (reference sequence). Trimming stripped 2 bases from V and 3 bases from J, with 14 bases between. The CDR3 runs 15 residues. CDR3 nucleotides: TGTGCCAGCAGTTTAAGAGAAAGCGGCTACTACGAGCAGTACTTC. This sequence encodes CASSLRESGYYEQYF.

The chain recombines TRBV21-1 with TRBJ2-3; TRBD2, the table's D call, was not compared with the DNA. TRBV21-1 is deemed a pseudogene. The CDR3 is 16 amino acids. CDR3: CASSIAGTSDTDTQYF. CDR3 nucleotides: TGTGCCAGCAGCATTGCCGGGACTAGCGACACAGATACGCAGTATTTT.

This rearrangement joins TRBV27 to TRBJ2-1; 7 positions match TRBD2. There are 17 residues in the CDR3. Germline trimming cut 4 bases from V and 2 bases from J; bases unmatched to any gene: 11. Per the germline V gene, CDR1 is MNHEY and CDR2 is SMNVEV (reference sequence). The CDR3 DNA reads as TGTGCCAGCAGTTCCCCTGGGGGGGTCGTAACCTACAATGAGCAGTTCTTC. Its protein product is CASSSPGGVVTYNEQFF.

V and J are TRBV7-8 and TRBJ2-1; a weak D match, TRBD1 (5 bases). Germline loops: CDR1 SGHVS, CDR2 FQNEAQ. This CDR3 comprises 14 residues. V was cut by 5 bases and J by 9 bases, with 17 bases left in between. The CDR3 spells CASSPRPSRGEQFF. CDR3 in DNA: TGTGCCAGCAGCCCGCGGCCCTCTAGGGGTGAGCAGTTCTTC.

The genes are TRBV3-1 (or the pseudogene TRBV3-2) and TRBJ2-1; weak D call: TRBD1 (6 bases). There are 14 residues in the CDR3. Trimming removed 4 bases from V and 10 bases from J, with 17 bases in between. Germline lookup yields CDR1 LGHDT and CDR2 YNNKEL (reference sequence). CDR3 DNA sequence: TGTGCCAGCAGCCCCGGGACACCCTCCTTCGAGCAGTTCTTC. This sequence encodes CASSPGTPSFEQFF.

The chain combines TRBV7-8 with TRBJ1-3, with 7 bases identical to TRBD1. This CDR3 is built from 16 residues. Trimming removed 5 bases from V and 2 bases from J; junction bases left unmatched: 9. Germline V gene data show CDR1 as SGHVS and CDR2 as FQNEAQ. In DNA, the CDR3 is TGTGCCAGCAGCCTAAATGACAGGGCGGCTGGAAACACCATATATTTT. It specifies CASSLNDRAAGNTIYF.

As DNA, the CDR3 is TGTGCCAGCAGCCCAGGGGGCTCGAGCTCCTACAATGAGCAGTTCTTC. This sequence encodes CASSPGGSSSYNEQFF. The J gene is TRBJ2-1, the V gene TRBV7-2; 8 bases are shared with TRBD1. Germline V lookup: CDR1 SGHTA, CDR2 FQGNSA. CDR3 length: 16 amino acids. V shed 5 bases, J shed 0 bases, and the junction held 6 bases outside the gene matches.

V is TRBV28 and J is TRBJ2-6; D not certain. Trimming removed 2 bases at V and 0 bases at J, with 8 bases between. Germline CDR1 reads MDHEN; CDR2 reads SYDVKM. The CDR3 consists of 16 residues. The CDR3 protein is CASSLGGISGANVLTF. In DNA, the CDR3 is TGTGCCAGCAGTTTAGGTGGCATCTCTGGGGCCAACGTCCTGACTTTC.

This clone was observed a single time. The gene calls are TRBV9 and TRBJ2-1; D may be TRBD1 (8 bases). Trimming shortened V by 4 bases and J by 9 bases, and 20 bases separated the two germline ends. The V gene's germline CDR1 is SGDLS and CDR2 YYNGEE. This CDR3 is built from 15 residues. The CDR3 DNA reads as TGTGCCAGCAGCCCGAGGGCAAGCGGGACAGGTGAGCAGTTCTTC. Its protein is CASSPRASGTGEQFF. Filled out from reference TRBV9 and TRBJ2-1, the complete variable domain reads DSGVTQTPKHLITATGQRVTLRCSPRSGDLSVYWYQQSLDQGLQFLIQYYNGEERAKGNILERFSAQQFPDLHSELNLSSLELGDSALYFCASSPRASGTGEQFFGPGTRLTVL.

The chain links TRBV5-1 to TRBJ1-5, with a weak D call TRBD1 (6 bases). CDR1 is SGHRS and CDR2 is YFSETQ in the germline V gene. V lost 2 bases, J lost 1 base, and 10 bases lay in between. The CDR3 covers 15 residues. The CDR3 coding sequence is TGCGCCAGCAGCTTTGCAGGGGAAAGCAATCAGCCCCAGCATTTT. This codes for CASSFAGESNQPQHF.

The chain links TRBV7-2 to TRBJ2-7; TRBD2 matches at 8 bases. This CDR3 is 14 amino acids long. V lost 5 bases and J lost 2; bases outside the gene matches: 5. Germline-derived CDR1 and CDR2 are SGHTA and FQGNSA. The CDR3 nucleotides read TGTGCCAGCAGCCCTAGCGGGCCACCCTACGAGCAGTACTTC. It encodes CASSPSGPPYEQYF.

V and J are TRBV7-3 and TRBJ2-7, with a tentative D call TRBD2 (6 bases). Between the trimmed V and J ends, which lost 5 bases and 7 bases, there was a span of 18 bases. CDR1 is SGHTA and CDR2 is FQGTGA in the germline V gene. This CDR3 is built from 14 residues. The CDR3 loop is CASSRDSWSEEQYF. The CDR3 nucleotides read TGTGCCAGCAGCCGGGACTCCTGGTCTGAGGAGCAGTACTTC.

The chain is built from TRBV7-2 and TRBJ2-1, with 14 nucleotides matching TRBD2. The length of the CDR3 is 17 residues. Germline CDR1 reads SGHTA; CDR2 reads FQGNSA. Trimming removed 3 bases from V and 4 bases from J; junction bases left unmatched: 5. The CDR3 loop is CASSLGTSGRVYNEQFF. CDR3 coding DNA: TGTGCCAGCAGCTTGGGGACTAGCGGGAGAGTATACAATGAGCAGTTCTTC.

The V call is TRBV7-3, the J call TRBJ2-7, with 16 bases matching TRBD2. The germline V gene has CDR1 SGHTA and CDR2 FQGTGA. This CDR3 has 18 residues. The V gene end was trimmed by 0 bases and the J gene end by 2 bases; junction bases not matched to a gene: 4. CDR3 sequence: CASSLTGTSGRATYEQYF. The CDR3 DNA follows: TGTGCCAGCAGCTTAACGGGGACTAGCGGGAGGGCGACCTACGAGCAGTACTTC.